The next 31 T cell receptor beta chains were all read from a single sample in a study of T cells after yellow fever vaccination. TCRdb recomputed calls from the 5' RACE reads with MiXCR, one row per CDR3 protein. The sample lists 150,000 to 200,000 distinct CDR3 sequences, approximately 6.2% seen once, with roughly 3% in the top ten. The sample in question was CD4+ T cells sorted from PBMCs, obtained on the day of the first yellow fever vaccination. The receptors derive from a man younger than 35 who received the YFV17D yellow fever vaccine.

This clonotype was seen ten or more times. V usage is TRBV29-1 and J usage is TRBJ1-5, with 7 bases lining up with TRBD1. V shed 7 bases, J shed 2 bases, and the junction held 8 bases outside the gene matches. CDR3 length equals 14 residues. From germline, CDR1 is SQVTM and CDR2 ANQGSEA. The CDR3 sequence: CSAMTGFGNQPQHF. The CDR3 coding sequence is TGCAGCGCCATGACAGGGTTTGGCAATCAGCCCCAGCATTTT.

This clonotype was recorded at least ten times. The chain joins TRBV20-1 to TRBJ1-2; the D is unclear. The length of the CDR3 is 13 residues. Germline V gene lookup returns CDR1 DFQATT and CDR2 SNEGSKA (reference sequence). The V end was cut by 1 base, the J end by 6 bases, with 12 bases between. CDR3 sequence reads: CSARAGGGDGYTF. In DNA form, the CDR3 reads TGCAGTGCTAGAGCCGGAGGAGGCGATGGCTACACCTTC.

Details on this clonotype: A much larger clone lies one base from this, so it may be a read error. The chain combines TRBV6-4 with TRBJ2-3; D ambiguous. CDR3 length: 13 amino acids. The germline V and J ends were trimmed by 4 bases and 4 bases, with 9 bases remaining between them. Germline V gene sequence: CDR1 MRHNA, CDR2 SNTAGT. The chain's CDR3 is CASSVNSADTQYF. The CDR3 DNA follows: TGTGCCAGCAGTGTCAACAGCGCAGATACGCAGTATTTT.

The table lists this clonotype with many counts. The CDR3 is CASSLPYPGREYEQYF. Written as DNA, the CDR3 is TGTGCCAGCAGTTTACCCTACCCCGGCAGGGAATACGAGCAGTACTTC. The V and J genes are TRBV28 and TRBJ2-7; the D gene is possibly TRBD1 (5 bases). Germline V CDR1 and CDR2: MDHEN, SYDVKM. The V end was cut by 2 bases, the J end by 4 bases, with 18 bases between. The CDR3 is 16 residues long.

This clonotype was seen many times. The chain links TRBV5-1 to TRBJ2-2, with D possibly TRBD2 on 6 matching bases. Looked up from germline, CDR1 is SGHRS and CDR2 is YFSETQ. The CDR3 sequence is 15 residues long. The V end lost 3 bases, the J end lost 3 bases, and 12 bases lay between the germline ends. CDR3 bases: TGCGCCAGCAGCTGGAGGGGATTCGACACCGGGGAGCTGTTTTTT. Amino acid sequence: CASSWRGFDTGELFF. Full variable domain (missing parts from reference TRBV5-1 and TRBJ2-2): KAGVTQTPRYLIKTRGQQVTLSCSPISGHRSVSWYQQTPGQGLQFLFEYFSETQRNKGNFPGRFSGRQFSNSRSEMNVSTLELGDSALYLCASSWRGFDTGELFFGEGSRLTVL.

The chain uses TRBV12-3 or TRBV12-4 and TRBJ1-4, with a possible D match to TRBD1 (6 bases). V lost 8 bases and J lost 8, with 9 bases in between. The CDR3 is made up of 11 amino acids. The CDR3 nucleotides are TGTGCCAGCGGGGGGGGCGAAAAACTGTTTTTT. Protein: CASGGGEKLFF.

This clonotype was detected a few times. The rearrangement joins TRBV6-5 to TRBJ2-7, with a possible D match to TRBD1 (6 bases). This CDR3 is built from 14 residues. The germline V gene has CDR1 MNHEY and CDR2 SVGAGI. Trimming removed 8 bases at V and 0 bases at J, with 14 bases between. Written as DNA, the CDR3 is TGTGCCAGCGCTCGACAGGCCGTCTCCTACGAGCAGTACTTC. Its protein is CASARQAVSYEQYF.

This clonotype was observed at least ten times. The chain employs TRBV12-3 or TRBV12-4 and TRBJ2-3; possibly TRBD2 for D (5 bases). The CDR3 totals 12 residues. Trimming took off 6 bases at V and 6 bases at J, with 10 bases between the two ends. For the CDR3, the DNA is TGTGCCAGCAGCTCGGACTCTGATACGCAGTATTTT. Residues: CASSSDSDTQYF.

CDR3 in DNA: TGTGCCAGCAGCCTTTCCCCCCTCCAGGGGGCCACAGATACGCAGTATTTT. It codes for CASSLSPLQGATDTQYF. The gene calls are TRBV5-4 and TRBJ2-3, with TRBD1 matching over 8 bases. J lost 2 bases, V lost 4 bases, and 12 bases had no gene match. The CDR3 is 17 amino acids. The germline CDR1 and CDR2 sequences are SGHNT and YYREEE (reference sequence).

In this sample, this clonotype turned up many times. The chain joins TRBV7-3 to TRBJ2-3, with 9 positions matching TRBD2. Per the germline V gene, CDR1 is SGHTA and CDR2 is FQGTGA. V was clipped by 5 bases and J by 3 bases; unmatched bases: 6. This CDR3 comprises 15 residues. The CDR3 region has the DNA TGTGCCAGCAGCCCGACTAGCGGACCAACAGATACGCAGTATTTT. It yields the protein CASSPTSGPTDTQYF.

This clonotype was picked up many times. The V gene is TRBV13, the J gene TRBJ1-1, with TRBD1 matching 8 bases. Germline V gene sequence: CDR1 PRHDT, CDR2 FYEKMQ (reference sequence). CDR3 length: 15 residues. V was pared by 5 bases and J by 8 bases, with 13 bases of the junction left unmatched. DNA for the CDR3: TGTGCCAGCAGCCCCGTAGGACGTCGACAGGGGGAAGCTTTCTTT. Translation: CASSPVGRRQGEAFF. Full variable domain (remainder filled in from reference TRBV13 and TRBJ1-1): AAGVIQSPRHLIKEKRETATLKCYPIPRHDTVYWYQQGPGQDPQFLISFYEKMQSDKGSIPDRFSAQQFSDYHSELNMSSLELGDSALYFCASSPVGRRQGEAFFGQGTRLTVV.

The rearrangement uses TRBV9 and TRBJ2-2; D may be TRBD1 (6 bases). The CDR3 has 13 amino acids. V was trimmed by 3 bases and J by 6 bases, leaving 9 bases between them. Germline CDR1 is SGDLS and CDR2 is YYNGEE. CDR3 bases: TGTGCCAGCAGCGCCACAGGGTCCGGGGAGCTGTTTTTT. Amino acids: CASSATGSGELFF.

To note about this clonotype: A much larger clone differs from this one at a single base, so this may be a read error. J is TRBJ2-1 and V is TRBV7-3; D possibly corresponds to TRBD2 (7 bases). This CDR3 spans 16 amino acids. The germline V gene has CDR1 SGHTA and CDR2 FQGTGA. The CDR3 bases are TGTGGCAGCAGCCCCCCCGGCGGGGGCCGGTACAATGAGCAGTTCTTC. It specifies CGSSPPGGGRYNEQFF.

In its sample, this clonotype was seen many times. In nucleotides, the CDR3 is TGTGCCAGCAGCGCCGCGACCGGGTTTTCGCAGTATTTT. It encodes CASSAATGFSQYF. The chain is built from TRBV7-3 and TRBJ2-3; D is ambiguous. This CDR3 spans 13 amino acids. The germline CDR1 and CDR2 sequences are SGHTA and FQGTGA. V was trimmed by 5 bases and J by 10 bases, leaving 16 bases between them.

This clonotype occurred many times. This chain connects TRBV29-1 to TRBJ2-2, with D perhaps TRBD1 (5 bases). Germline V CDR1 and CDR2: SQVTM, ANQGSEA. This CDR3 comprises 14 residues. Trimming cost V 7 bases and J 1 base, with 13 bases left between them. This chain's CDR3 is CSAGGALNTGELFF. DNA for the CDR3: TGCAGCGCCGGTGGGGCCTTGAACACCGGGGAGCTGTTTTTT.

This clonotype was observed at least ten times. The chain combines TRBV5-6 with TRBJ1-1; D is perhaps TRBD1 (6 bases). The germline V gene encodes CDR1 SGHDT and CDR2 YYEEEE. V was clipped by 4 bases and J by 1 base, with 23 bases between them. This CDR3 is 18 amino acids long. Here the CDR3 reads CASSLLGGGWGENTEAFF. In DNA form, the CDR3 reads TGTGCCAGCAGCCTGCTTGGGGGGGGCTGGGGTGAGAACACTGAAGCTTTCTTT.

In its sample, this clonotype was seen many times. The gene calls are TRBV7-2 and TRBJ2-3; unclear D gene. The ends were cut back, 5 bases at V and 0 bases at J, with 9 bases in the middle. The germline CDR1 and CDR2 sequences are SGHTA and FQGNSA. The CDR3 spans 14 residues. In DNA form, the CDR3 reads TGTGCCAGCAGCCCCGGGCTCAGCACAGATACGCAGTATTTT. The encoded protein is CASSPGLSTDTQYF.

This clonotype showed up many times. The chain joins TRBV6-5 to TRBJ2-3; D is uncertain. Germline V gene lookup returns CDR1 MNHEY and CDR2 SVGAGI. The V and J ends lost 5 bases and 8 bases respectively, with 11 bases between them. The CDR3 has 12 amino acids. The CDR3 DNA follows: TGTGCCAGCAGTCCTAGACTTGGTACGCAGTATTTT. Its protein product is CASSPRLGTQYF.

The chain combines TRBV7-2 with TRBJ2-7, with D tentatively TRBD1 (6 bases). Trimming took off 3 bases at V and 2 bases at J, with 14 bases between the two ends. CDR1 and CDR2 from the germline V gene are SGHTA and FQGNSA. This CDR3 is built from 15 residues. DNA for the CDR3: TGTGCCAGCAGCTTTCGACAGGTGGGGGCCTACGAGCAGTACTTC. This sequence encodes CASSFRQVGAYEQYF.

This clonotype was detected ten times or more. This sequence joins TRBV10-3 and TRBJ2-6; 7 bases fit TRBD1. This CDR3 has 17 amino acids. Germline CDR1 and CDR2: ENHRY and SYGVKD. The trim removed 7 bases at V and 0 bases at J, leaving 9 bases unmatched. The CDR3 DNA reads TGTGCCATCAAAGAAAGGACAGGAAACTCTGGGGCCAACGTCCTGACTTTC. It codes for CAIKERTGNSGANVLTF.

The chain links TRBV6-5 to TRBJ2-2; D is unclear. The CDR3 consists of 13 residues. V was trimmed by 4 bases and J by 9 bases, leaving 12 bases between them. The germline CDR1 and CDR2 sequences are MNHEY and SVGAGI. The CDR3 DNA follows: TGTGCCAGCAGTTTGGACCGTACCAGGGAGCTGTTTTTT. This sequence encodes CASSLDRTRELFF.

A few counts support this clonotype. The chain joins TRBV4-1 to TRBJ2-1, with 14 bases lining up with TRBD2. Germline CDR1 reads MGHRA; CDR2 reads YSYEKL. The CDR3 sequence is 20 residues long. With 6 bases clipped from V and 6 bases from J, the junction kept 19 bases outside the gene matches. In nucleotides, the CDR3 is TGCGCCAGCAGTCGTATTACGGGACAGGGGACTAGCGGGGGCCTCAATGAGCAGTTCTTC. Protein: CASSRITGQGTSGGLNEQFF.

This clonotype was picked up many times. This rearrangement joins TRBV20-1 to TRBJ1-5; perhaps TRBD1 as D (6 bases). The CDR3 covers 14 residues. CDR1 is DFQATT and CDR2 is SNEGSKA in the germline V gene (reference sequence). Trimming removed 5 bases at V and 0 bases at J, with 11 bases between. The CDR3 DNA is TGCAGTGCTTTACAGGGTGTTAGCAATCAGCCCCAGCATTTT. It translates to CSALQGVSNQPQHF.

This clonotype was seen a few times. The rearrangement links TRBV12-3 or TRBV12-4 to TRBJ1-6, with D perhaps matching TRBD1 (5 bases). With 7 bases removed from V and 10 bases from J, the gap between germline ends came to 11 bases. The CDR3 is 12 amino acids. The CDR3 nucleotides are TGTGCCAGCACCTGGGGGGGATCACCCCTCCACTTT. Its translation is CASTWGGSPLHF.

This clonotype was picked up a small number of times. The CDR3 coding sequence is TGTGCCAGCAGCGTAACATTTTTGGGGCAGGGGGCGAGGGCCGGGGAGCTGTTTTTT. This encodes CASSVTFLGQGARAGELFF. The rearrangement links TRBV9 to TRBJ2-2; TRBD1 agrees at 8 bases. V shed 1 base and J 6 bases; nucleotides not matched to a gene: 17. The germline CDR1 and CDR2 sequences are SGDLS and YYNGEE. This CDR3 region has 19 residues.

At least ten counts were recorded for this clonotype. The genes are TRBV4-3 and TRBJ1-2; D is perhaps TRBD1 (5 bases). Germline V gene lookup returns CDR1 LGHNA and CDR2 YSLEER. The CDR3 totals 13 residues. Trimming removed 1 base at V and 3 bases at J, with 6 bases between. Here the CDR3 reads CASSQGRDYGYTF. The DNA for the CDR3 is TGCGCCAGCAGCCAAGGCAGGGACTATGGCTACACCTTC.

As to this clonotype: This may be a read error: a much more frequent sequence differs by one nucleotide. This sequence joins TRBV10-3 and TRBJ2-3; D gene uncertain. Germline values: CDR1 ENHRY, CDR2 SYGVKD. The CDR3 contains 11 residues. V was clipped by 6 bases and J by 6 bases, with 7 bases between them. CDR3 coding DNA: TGTGCCATCAGACAAGATGATACGCAGTATTTT. This gives the protein CAIRQDDTQYF.

The chain couples TRBV5-1 to TRBJ1-2, with D perhaps TRBD1 (5 bases). The CDR3 contains 13 residues. Germline CDR1 SGHRS, CDR2 YFSETQ. Between the trimmed V and J ends, which lost 4 bases and 6 bases, there was a span of 13 bases. The CDR3 DNA sequence: TGCGCCAGCAGCCCCCAGGGACTCGATGGCTACACCTTC. This gives the protein CASSPQGLDGYTF.

This clonotype has at least ten counts. The gene calls are TRBV19 and TRBJ1-5; D might be TRBD1 (5 bases). V was clipped by 6 bases and J by 7 bases, with 22 bases between them. Germline V gene data show CDR1 as LNHDA and CDR2 as SQIVND (reference sequence). The CDR3 extends over 16 amino acids. Here the CDR3 DNA reads TGTGCCAGTAGCCTCGATTCCGCCGGGGGAAAACAGCCCCAGCATTTT. This codes for CASSLDSAGGKQPQHF.

This clonotype showed up many times. J is TRBJ1-1 and V is TRBV6-2 or TRBV6-3; no firm D call. V shed 6 bases and J shed 2 bases, with 10 bases lying between them. CDR1 is MNHEY, CDR2 SVGEGT, per germline. This CDR3 has 13 residues. The CDR3 DNA reads TGTGCCAGCAGCCCCGAGTTTAACACTGAAGCTTTCTTT. As protein: CASSPEFNTEAFF.

The chain is built from TRBV5-4 and TRBJ2-2, with a possible D match to TRBD2 (6 bases). The CDR3 consists of 14 residues. The V gene lost 2 bases and the J gene lost 4 bases, with 9 bases spanning the gap. Per germline, CDR1 SGHNT and CDR2 YYREEE (reference sequence). The CDR3 DNA sequence: TGTGCCAGCAGCTTTGGAGGGGTCACCGGGGAGCTGTTTTTT. Protein: CASSFGGVTGELFF.